This T cell receptor beta chain was sequenced for a study of blood T cell repertoires in COVID-19. Original methodology: Estimated nucleated cell counts came from reference gene primer amplification. The method was immunoSEQ multiplex PCR; TCRdb's version includes in-frame clones alone and lacks a portion of them. The V and J calls and clone size were taken over from that table, and D and trimming were inferred from the DNA. The sample carries some 530,000 clones, approximately 91% recorded once. In assigning cohorts, the study relied on participant-reported clinical history. For recovered donors of Cohort 3, there were two negative PCRs, clearance, or symptom resolution. Looked up from germline, CDR1 is WSHSY and CDR2 is SAAADI. V lost 8 bases, J lost 4 bases, and 14 bases lay in between. CDR3 length equals 13 residues.

Material: PBMCs or T cells enriched from blood (not recorded which). The gene calls are TRBV10-2 and TRBJ1-1; possibly TRBD1 for D (6 bases). The clonotype was recovered from a woman aged 60-75 years who had recovered from COVID-19. DNA for the CDR3: TGCGCCAGCCACAGGGAGAGGAGCACTGAAGCTTTCTTT. This sequence encodes CASHRERSTEAFF.